This record covers a single T cell receptor beta chain. TCRdb's copy holds only in-frame clones and misses some; the assay was immunoSEQ multiplex PCR. The table includes about 2 million clones, less than 95% detected once. CD8 cells regarded as naive lacked CD45RO, were positively chosen for CCR7, and omitted terminally differentiated effector memory CD45RA+ cells. V lost 2 bases, J lost 8 bases, and 11 bases stayed unmatched. CDR1 SEHNR and CDR2 FQNEAQ come from the germline V gene (reference sequence). This CDR3 is built from 16 residues. The data were obtained in a study of shared clonotypes between healthy human individuals.

The chain recombines TRBV7-9 with TRBJ2-1; TRBD2 agrees at 8 bases. Sequenced material: naive CD8+ T cells sorted from blood. The sequence came from a man younger than 35 in good health. This chain's CDR3 is CASSLTTAGVKDEQFF. The CDR3 DNA is TGTGCCAGCAGCTTAACGACAGCGGGGGTCAAGGATGAGCAGTTCTTC. Full variable domain (missing parts from reference TRBV7-9 and TRBJ2-1): DTGVSQNPRHKITKRGQNVTFRCDPISEHNRLYWYRQTLGQGPEFLTYFQNEAQLEKSRLLSDRFSAERPKGSFSTLEIQRTEQGDSAMYLCASSLTTAGVKDEQFFGPGTRLTVL.